The rows below give T cell receptor beta chains drawn from one sample of a study of cytomegalovirus exposure and HLA in healthy donors. Assay: immunoSEQ multiplex PCR; the TCRdb copy retains only in-frame clones and omits some. The table lists about 120,000 clones, around 81% of them singletons. Sample: PBMCs. All receptors derive from a woman aged 25-40 years in good health and CMV-seronegative. The CDR3 runs from the conserved cysteine through the conserved F or W. A D gene is named only where the DNA matches it firmly. Expanded clones are given a class, and other clones once, few, many or no size at all.

size: NA
V: TRBV28
J: TRBJ2-4
D: TRBD2
DNA: TGTGCCAGCAGTCCCACGGCGGGAGGGCCAGTGACCAAAAACATTCAGTACTTC
CDR3: CASSPTAGGPVTKNIQYF

size: NA
V: TRBV7-2
J: TRBJ2-5
D: TRBD2
DNA: TGTGCCAGCAGCTTGTGGGAGGGCAGGGAGACCCAGTACTTC
CDR3: CASSLWEGRETQYF

size: NA
V: TRBV6-1
J: TRBJ1-5
D: NA
DNA: TGTGCCACCCTTGACAGCGATAGCAATCAGCCCCAGCATTTT
CDR3: CATLDSDSNQPQHF

size: few
V: TRBV7-9
J: TRBJ2-5
D: TRBD1
DNA: TGTGCCAGCAGAAAGGGACAGGGTTTGGAGACCCAGTACTTC
CDR3: CASRKGQGLETQYF

size: NA
V: TRBV4-3
J: TRBJ1-5
D: NA
DNA: TGCGCCAGCAGCCAAGATTTTTATAGCAATCAGCCCCAGCATTTT
CDR3: CASSQDFYSNQPQHF

size: NA
V: TRBV6-4
J: TRBJ2-7
D: TRBD1
DNA: TGTGCCAGCAGTGTCCTACTCGGGACAGGGGGTTTATTATACTTC
CDR3: CASSVLLGTGGLLYF

size: once
V: TRBV11-3
J: TRBJ2-1
D: TRBD2
DNA: TGTGCCAGCAGCTTAGATCTGCGGGGGGGGAGTGGTGAGCAGTTCTTC
CDR3: CASSLDLRGGSGEQFF

size: NA
V: TRBV5-1
J: TRBJ1-1
D: TRBD1
DNA: TGCGCCAGCAGCCCAACTTACAGGGGTGACACTGAAGCTTTCTTT
CDR3: CASSPTYRGDTEAFF

size: NA
V: TRBV7-9
J: TRBJ2-1
D: TRBD2
DNA: TGTGCCAGCGAGACTAGCGGGAGGAGCTATGAGCAGTTCTTC
CDR3: CASETSGRSYEQFF

size: NA
V: TRBV6-6
J: TRBJ1-2
D: TRBD1
DNA: TGTGCCAGCAGAACCGCAGGGGGCCTCAACTATGGCTACACCTTC
CDR3: CASRTAGGLNYGYTF